These 2 T cell receptor beta chains originate from one sample sequenced in a study of T cell responses to AZD1222 COVID-19 vaccine. Sequenced by immunoSEQ multiplex PCR; TCRdb stores in-frame clones only, minus some. Here the sample spans fewer than 70,000 clones, 70% to 90% being singletons. The sequenced sample was peripheral blood, obtained on day 0 of AZD1222 vaccination. These receptor sequences come from an adult in good health.

V and J are TRBV15 and TRBJ2-1; either TRBD1 or TRBD2 may supply D (5 bases each). The germline V gene encodes CDR1 LNHNV and CDR2 YYDKDF (reference sequence). The CDR3 extends over 15 amino acids. The germline V and J ends were trimmed by 1 base and 5 bases, with 12 bases remaining between them. The CDR3 DNA is TGTGCCACCAGCAGAGCTGGGGGACCGAACAATGAGCAGTTCTTC. Its protein is CATSRAGGPNNEQFF.

The chain recombines TRBV10-3 with TRBJ2-7, with 8 bases fitting TRBD2. Germline V gene data show CDR1 as ENHRY and CDR2 as SYGVKD. V was clipped by 0 bases and J by 0 bases; unmatched bases: 1. The CDR3 contains 15 residues. The CDR3 region has the DNA TGTGCCATCAGTGAGTCCGGGACTAGCTCCTACGAGCAGTACTTC. Its protein is CAISESGTSSYEQYF.